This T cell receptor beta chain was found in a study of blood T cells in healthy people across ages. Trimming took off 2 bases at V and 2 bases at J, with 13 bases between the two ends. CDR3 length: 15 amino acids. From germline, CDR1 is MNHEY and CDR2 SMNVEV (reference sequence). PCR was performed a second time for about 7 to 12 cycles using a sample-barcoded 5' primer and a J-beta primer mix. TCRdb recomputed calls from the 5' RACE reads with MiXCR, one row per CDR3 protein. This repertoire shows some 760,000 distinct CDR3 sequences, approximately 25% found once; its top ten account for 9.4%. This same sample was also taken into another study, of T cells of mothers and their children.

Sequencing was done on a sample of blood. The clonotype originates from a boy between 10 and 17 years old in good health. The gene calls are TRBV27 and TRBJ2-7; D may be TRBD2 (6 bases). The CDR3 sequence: CASSLEAGSAYEQYF. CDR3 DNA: TGTGCCAGCAGTTTAGAGGCGGGAAGCGCCTACGAGCAGTACTTC.